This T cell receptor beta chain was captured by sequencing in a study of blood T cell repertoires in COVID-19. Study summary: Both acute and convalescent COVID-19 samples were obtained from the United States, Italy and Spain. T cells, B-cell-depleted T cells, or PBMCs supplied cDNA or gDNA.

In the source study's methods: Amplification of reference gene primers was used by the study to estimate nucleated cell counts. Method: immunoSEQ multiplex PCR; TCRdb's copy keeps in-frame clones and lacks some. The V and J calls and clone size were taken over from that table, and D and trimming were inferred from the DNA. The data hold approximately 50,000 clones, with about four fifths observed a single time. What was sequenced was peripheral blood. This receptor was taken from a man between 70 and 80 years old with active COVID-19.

The CDR3 sequence: CASTLDPGQGNSPLHF. In DNA form, the CDR3 reads TGCGCCAGCACGCTAGATCCGGGACAGGGGAATTCACCCCTCCACTTT. This chain links TRBV5-1 with TRBJ1-6; 10 bases match TRBD1. Losses at the gene ends were 6 bases for V and 7 bases for J; bases not matched to a gene: 10. This CDR3 is 16 amino acids long. The germline V gene has CDR1 SGHRS and CDR2 YFSETQ.